In this sample, the clone carrying this T cell receptor (beta chain) is medium-sized. This CDR3 region has 12 residues. Germline CDR1 and CDR2: DFQATT and SNEGSKA (reference sequence). V lost 5 bases to trimming and J lost 4 bases, with 11 bases between them. The sample is drawn from a study of metastatic and nonmetastatic thyroid tumors. As handled by the study authors: In papillary thyroid cancer, a distant-metastasis classifier was built using CDR3 differences across clinicopathological groups. TCRdb recomputed clones from the PCR reads via MiXCR. The V and J calls here are based on TCRdb, not the publication. The top ten hold around 5.8% of the sample, which has around 20,000 clones, around a quarter seen once. None of the patients had undergone any treatment ahead of thyroid surgery.

The clonotype originates from a female donor with papillary thyroid cancer or a benign thyroid nodule (not recorded which). Some clones in this sample may be carry-over from other donors' samples. The sequenced sample consisted of blood. The genes are TRBV20-1 and TRBJ1-1, with a possible D match to TRBD1 (5 bases). The CDR3 sequence: CSARGGGTEAFF. The CDR3 DNA follows: TGCAGTGCTCGGGGGGGGGGCACTGAAGCTTTCTTT.